These 21 T cell receptor beta chains were sequenced from one sample in a study of high-grade serous ovarian cancer treatment subgroups. The repertoire was sequenced with immunoSEQ multiplex PCR; TCRdb's copy has only in-frame clones and lacks some. In the table there are approximately 36,000 clones, 79% of which are singletons. The tumor samples were collected prior to definitive surgery or chemotherapy. The source material was tumor tissue. These receptors were obtained from a human donor with high-grade serous ovarian cancer.

J is TRBJ2-7 and V is TRBV6-5, with unresolved D. The germline V gene encodes CDR1 MNHEY and CDR2 SVGAGI. The CDR3 has 13 amino acids. V was pared by 4 bases and J by 4 bases, with 11 bases between. This chain's CDR3 is CASSSGTGYEQYF. The CDR3 DNA is TGTGCCAGCAGTTCGGGCACCGGGTACGAGCAGTACTTC.

The V call is TRBV12-5, the J call TRBJ1-2; D unclear. V lost 5 bases, J lost 5 bases, and 30 bases lay in between. Per the germline V gene, CDR1 is LGHNT and CDR2 is FRNRAP. The CDR3 has 19 residues. The CDR3 here is CASGPSPSEPPWGGYGYTF. The CDR3 DNA is TGTGCTAGTGGTCCGTCCCCCTCAGAGCCTCCCTGGGGAGGGTATGGCTACACCTTC.

The chain recombines TRBV5-8 with TRBJ1-3; weak D call: TRBD1 (6 bases). Trimming stripped 4 bases from V and 3 bases from J, with 11 bases between. Germline CDR1 and CDR2: SGHTS and YDEGEE. The CDR3 is made up of 14 amino acids. CDR3 in amino acids: CASSPGQYGNTIYF. The CDR3 nucleotides read TGTGCCAGCAGCCCCGGACAGTATGGAAACACCATATATTTT.

The chain links TRBV7-2 to TRBJ2-1, with D hard to call. Trimming pared 1 base from V and 0 bases from J, leaving 16 bases between. The CDR3 has 18 amino acids. The germline V gene has CDR1 SGHTA and CDR2 FQGNSA. The CDR3 DNA is TGTGCCAGCAGCTTAGAACGATATCGGTCGAGCTCCTACAATGAGCAGTTCTTC. It is translated as CASSLERYRSSSYNEQFF.

The J gene is TRBJ2-5, the V gene TRBV5-1; weak D call: TRBD2 (6 bases). From germline, CDR1 is SGHRS and CDR2 YFSETQ. The CDR3 has 15 residues. Trimming shortened V by 0 bases and J by 3 bases, and 12 bases separated the two germline ends. DNA of the CDR3: TGCGCCAGCAGCTTGGCCGGGACTTATGAAGAGACCCAGTACTTC. Its protein product is CASSLAGTYEETQYF.

The rearrangement uses TRBV5-6 and TRBJ2-5, with TRBD1 matching 8 bases. Trimming took 1 base from V and 5 from J; bases not matched to a gene: 4. CDR1 is SGHDT and CDR2 is YYEEEE in the germline V gene. The CDR3 runs 14 residues. CDR3 loop: CASSLQGASETQYF. Here the CDR3 DNA reads TGTGCCAGCAGCTTGCAGGGGGCCTCCGAGACCCAGTACTTC.

This clone was found a few times. V usage is TRBV7-2 and J usage is TRBJ1-2, with D perhaps matching TRBD1 (5 bases). CDR3 length: 14 amino acids. In germline, CDR1 is SGHTA, CDR2 FQGNSA. V was pared by 3 bases and J by 8 bases, with 16 bases between. CDR3 protein: CASSLGYRPLGYTF. For the CDR3, the DNA is TGTGCCAGCAGCTTGGGGTACAGGCCGCTAGGCTACACCTTC. The full variable domain, rest sourced from reference TRBV7-2 and TRBJ1-2, is GAGVSQSPSNKVTEKGKDVELRCDPISGHTALYWYRQSLGQGLEFLIYFQGNSAPDKSGLPSDRFSAERTGGSVSTLTIQRTQQEDSAVYLCASSLGYRPLGYTFGSGTRLTVV.

This clone was found once. J is TRBJ2-5 and V is TRBV25-1; D gene uncertain. Germline CDR1 is MGHDK and CDR2 is SYGVNS. The ends were cut back, 3 bases at V and 5 bases at J, with 13 bases in the middle. The CDR3 loop spans 14 amino acids. CDR3 amino acids: CASSDPPGRETQYF. The CDR3 DNA sequence: TGTGCCAGCAGTGATCCCCCTGGCCGGGAGACCCAGTACTTC.

Turning to this clone: The junction departs from germline at one end; a sequencing error may be responsible. The J gene is TRBJ2-5, the V gene TRBV10-3; TRBD1 agrees at 9 bases. Looked up from germline, CDR1 is ENHRY and CDR2 is SYGVKD. The CDR3 is 13 amino acids. CDR3 DNA: TGTGCCATCAGTGAGTCGTCTGGGGACAGGGCCAACTTC. Translated: CAISESSGDRANF.

The chain recombines TRBV7-3 with TRBJ2-7; 10 bases map to TRBD2. Germline loops: CDR1 SGHTA, CDR2 FQGTGA. J lost 5 bases, V lost 5 bases, and 0 bases had no gene match. CDR3 length: 12 residues. The CDR3 sequence is CASSLAGDEQYF. The CDR3 nucleotides read TGTGCCAGCAGCCTAGCGGGAGACGAGCAGTACTTC.

This clone appeared once. The J gene is TRBJ2-5, the V gene TRBV19; possibly TRBD2 for D (6 bases). Trimming took off 1 base at V and 2 bases at J, with 8 bases between the two ends. The CDR3 is made up of 14 amino acids. Germline V gene sequence: CDR1 LNHDA, CDR2 SQIVND (reference sequence). DNA of the CDR3: TGTGCCAGTAGTATAGGTGCGGGGCAAGAGACCCAGTACTTC. Amino acids: CASSIGAGQETQYF.

This clone was found a few times. The J gene is TRBJ1-1, the V gene TRBV5-1, with unresolved D. The germline V gene has CDR1 SGHRS and CDR2 YFSETQ. The CDR3 has 13 residues. V was clipped by 0 bases and J by 4 bases, with 7 bases between them. The CDR3 DNA is TGCGCCAGCAGCTTGGACAAGCCCACTGAAGCTTTCTTT. Amino acids: CASSLDKPTEAFF.

The J gene is TRBJ2-1, the V gene TRBV11-2; 8 nucleotides match TRBD2. The germline CDR1 and CDR2 sequences are SGHAT and FQNNGV. V gave up 7 bases and J gave up 5 bases; unmatched junction bases: 10. The CDR3 has 15 residues. CDR3 in amino acids: CASKRRSGGNNEQFF. The CDR3 DNA reads as TGTGCCAGCAAGCGCCGATCGGGAGGGAACAATGAGCAGTTCTTC.

The V gene is TRBV4-1, the J gene TRBJ2-3, with D uncertain. Per the germline V gene, CDR1 is MGHRA and CDR2 is YSYEKL. There are 13 residues in the CDR3. The germline V and J ends were trimmed by 1 base and 10 bases, with 12 bases remaining between them. CDR3: CASSQGGPFAQYF. The CDR3 nucleotides read TGCGCCAGCAGCCAAGGCGGCCCCTTCGCGCAGTATTTT.

The V and J genes are TRBV4-1 and TRBJ1-1, with D possibly being TRBD1 (6 bases). CDR3 length: 19 amino acids. Trimming left V 0 bases short and J 0 bases short, with 20 bases between. Germline CDR1 and CDR2: MGHRA and YSYEKL. As DNA, the CDR3 is TGCGCCAGCAGCCAAGATCGGTATTCTCTCGGGGGCATGAACACTGAAGCTTTCTTT. Amino acid sequence: CASSQDRYSLGGMNTEAFF.

This chain connects TRBV7-2 to TRBJ1-5, with 7 bases identical to TRBD1. Germline-derived CDR1 and CDR2 are SGHTA and FQGNSA. CDR3 length equals 14 residues. V gave up 4 bases and J gave up 7 bases; unmatched junction bases: 7. The CDR3 sequence: CASSSDKGGQPQHF. The CDR3 nucleotides read TGTGCCAGCAGCTCCGATAAAGGGGGCCAGCCCCAGCATTTT.

The gene calls are TRBV19 and TRBJ1-2; D gene uncertain. V gave up 1 base and J gave up 8 bases, with 17 bases separating them. CDR1 is LNHDA, CDR2 SQIVND, per germline (reference sequence). The CDR3 is 15 residues long. The CDR3 DNA is TGTGCCAGTAGTATAGTATCAACGCGCGGTGACGGCTACACCTTC. Protein sequence: CASSIVSTRGDGYTF.

Only a few counts were recorded for this clone. The gene calls are TRBV28 and TRBJ1-2; 8 bases agree with TRBD1. The germline gives CDR1 MDHEN, CDR2 SYDVKM. The CDR3 spans 14 residues. The J segment lost 4 bases and the V segment lost 8 bases, leaving 9 bases of the junction unmatched. The CDR3 reads CASQEGQAAYGYTF. The CDR3 bases are TGTGCCAGCCAAGAGGGACAGGCGGCCTATGGCTACACCTTC.

The rearrangement links TRBV29-1 to TRBJ2-4, with D hard to call. Per the germline V gene, CDR1 is SQVTM and CDR2 is ANQGSEA. This CDR3 contains 17 residues. V dropped 1 base and J dropped 1 base, with 17 bases sitting between them. This chain's CDR3 is CSVEAPVASGAKNIQYF. CDR3 DNA sequence: TGCAGCGTTGAAGCCCCCGTGGCAAGTGGGGCCAAAAACATTCAGTACTTC.

The chain combines TRBV11-2 with TRBJ2-7, with D perhaps matching TRBD2 (5 bases). The V end was cut by 4 bases, the J end by 5 bases, with 18 bases between. CDR1 and CDR2 from the germline V gene are SGHAT and FQNNGV. The CDR3 extends over 15 amino acids. The CDR3 bases are TGTGCCAGCAGCTCGGACCACGGACTGTGGGACGAGCAGTACTTC. Its protein product is CASSSDHGLWDEQYF.

This clone is large (0.1 to 1%) by share. The V gene is TRBV7-9, the J gene TRBJ1-1, with D unclear. The CDR3 runs to 15 residues. Trimming removed 5 bases from V and 2 bases from J, with 15 bases in between. Germline CDR1 and CDR2: SEHNR and FQNEAQ (reference sequence). CDR3 protein: CASSPWENLNTEAFF. CDR3 bases: TGTGCCAGCAGCCCCTGGGAGAATCTAAACACTGAAGCTTTCTTT.